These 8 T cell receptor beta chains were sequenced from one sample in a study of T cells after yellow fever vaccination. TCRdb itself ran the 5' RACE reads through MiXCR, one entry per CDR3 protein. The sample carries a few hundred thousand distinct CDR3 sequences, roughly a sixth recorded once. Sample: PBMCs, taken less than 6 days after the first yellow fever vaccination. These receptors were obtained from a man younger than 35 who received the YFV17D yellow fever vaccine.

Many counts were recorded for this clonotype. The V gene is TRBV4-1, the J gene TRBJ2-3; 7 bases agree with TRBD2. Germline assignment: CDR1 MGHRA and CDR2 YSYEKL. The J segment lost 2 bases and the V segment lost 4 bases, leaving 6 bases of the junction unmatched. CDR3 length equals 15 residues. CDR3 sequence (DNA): TGCGCCAGCAGCCGCACTAGCGAACCCACAGATACGCAGTATTTT. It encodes CASSRTSEPTDTQYF.

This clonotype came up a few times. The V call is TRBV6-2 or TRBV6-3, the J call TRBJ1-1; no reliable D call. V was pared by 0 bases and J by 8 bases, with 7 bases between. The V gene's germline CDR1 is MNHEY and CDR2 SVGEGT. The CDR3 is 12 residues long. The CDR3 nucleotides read TGTGCCAGCAGTTACTCGACGGGGGAAGCTTTCTTT. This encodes CASSYSTGEAFF.

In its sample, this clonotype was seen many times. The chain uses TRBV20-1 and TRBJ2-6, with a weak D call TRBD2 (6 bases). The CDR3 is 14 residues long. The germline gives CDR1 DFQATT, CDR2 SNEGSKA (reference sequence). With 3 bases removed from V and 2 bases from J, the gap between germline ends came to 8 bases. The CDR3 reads CSASPGAGANVLTF. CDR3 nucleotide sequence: TGCAGTGCTAGTCCGGGGGCTGGGGCCAACGTCCTGACTTTC.

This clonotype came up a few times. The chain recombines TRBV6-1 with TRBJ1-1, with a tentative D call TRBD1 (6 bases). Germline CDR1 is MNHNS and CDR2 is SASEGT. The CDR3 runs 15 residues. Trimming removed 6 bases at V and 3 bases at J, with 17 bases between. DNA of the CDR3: TGTGCCAGCAGCTCCGTCAGGGGCCAGGACACTGAAGCTTTCTTT. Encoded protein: CASSSVRGQDTEAFF.

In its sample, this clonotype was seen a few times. In nucleotides, the CDR3 is TGCGCCAGCAGCCAAGATTCACAGGGTTACACTGAAGCTTTCTTT. It translates to CASSQDSQGYTEAFF. The V and J genes are TRBV4-1 and TRBJ1-1; possibly TRBD1 for D (6 bases). This CDR3 has 15 residues. Between the trimmed V and J ends, which lost 0 bases and 3 bases, there was a span of 11 bases. CDR1 MGHRA and CDR2 YSYEKL come from the germline V gene.

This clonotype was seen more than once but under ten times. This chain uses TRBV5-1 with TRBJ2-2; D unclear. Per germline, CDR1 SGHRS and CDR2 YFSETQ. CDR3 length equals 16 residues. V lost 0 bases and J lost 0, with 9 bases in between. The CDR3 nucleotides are TGCGCCAGCAGCTTGGACCAGGAGACGAACACCGGGGAGCTGTTTTTT. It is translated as CASSLDQETNTGELFF.

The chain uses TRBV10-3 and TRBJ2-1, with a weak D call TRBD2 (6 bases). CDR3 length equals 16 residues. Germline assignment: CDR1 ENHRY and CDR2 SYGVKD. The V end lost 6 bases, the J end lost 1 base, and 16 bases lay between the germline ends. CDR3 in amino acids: CAIRPALAPSYNEQFF. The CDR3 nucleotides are TGTGCCATCAGACCCGCTCTAGCGCCGTCCTACAATGAGCAGTTCTTC.

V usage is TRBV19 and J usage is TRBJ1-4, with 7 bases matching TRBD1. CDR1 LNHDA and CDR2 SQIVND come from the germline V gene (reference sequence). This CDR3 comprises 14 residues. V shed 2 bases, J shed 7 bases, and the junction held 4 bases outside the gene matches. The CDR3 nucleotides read TGTGCCAGTAGTATAAACAGGGGAGGTGAAAAACTGTTTTTT. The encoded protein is CASSINRGGEKLFF.